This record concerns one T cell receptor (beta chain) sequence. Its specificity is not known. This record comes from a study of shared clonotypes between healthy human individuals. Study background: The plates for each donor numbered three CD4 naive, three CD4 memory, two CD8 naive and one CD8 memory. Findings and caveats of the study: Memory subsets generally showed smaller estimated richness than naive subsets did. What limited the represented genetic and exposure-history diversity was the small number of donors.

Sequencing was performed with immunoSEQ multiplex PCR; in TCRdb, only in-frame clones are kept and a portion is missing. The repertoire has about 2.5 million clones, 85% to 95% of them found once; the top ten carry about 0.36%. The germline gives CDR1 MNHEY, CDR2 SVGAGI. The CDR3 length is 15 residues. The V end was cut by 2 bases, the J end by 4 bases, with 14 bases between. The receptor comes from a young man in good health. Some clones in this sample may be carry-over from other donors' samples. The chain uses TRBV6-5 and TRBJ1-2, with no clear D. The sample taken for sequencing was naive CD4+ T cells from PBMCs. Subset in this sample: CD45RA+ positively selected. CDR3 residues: CASSYRTDSSYGYTF. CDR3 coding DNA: TGTGCCAGCAGTTACCGGACCGACTCTTCCTATGGCTACACCTTC.